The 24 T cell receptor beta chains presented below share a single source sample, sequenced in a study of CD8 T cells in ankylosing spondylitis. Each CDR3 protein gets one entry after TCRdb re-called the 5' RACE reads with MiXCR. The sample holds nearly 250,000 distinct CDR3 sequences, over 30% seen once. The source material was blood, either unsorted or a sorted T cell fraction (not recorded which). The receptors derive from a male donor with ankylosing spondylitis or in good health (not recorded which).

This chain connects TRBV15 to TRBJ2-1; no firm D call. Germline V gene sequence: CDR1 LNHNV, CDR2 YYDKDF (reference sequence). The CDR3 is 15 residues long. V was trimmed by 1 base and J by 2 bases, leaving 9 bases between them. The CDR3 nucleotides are TGTGCCACCAGCAGAGCGACGGAAACCTACAATGAGCAGTTCTTC. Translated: CATSRATETYNEQFF.

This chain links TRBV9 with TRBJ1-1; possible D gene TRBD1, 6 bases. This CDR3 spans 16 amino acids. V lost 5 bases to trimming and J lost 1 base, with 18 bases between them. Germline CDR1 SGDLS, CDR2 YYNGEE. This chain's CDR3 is CASSPGGGGSNTEAFF. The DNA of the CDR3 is TGTGCCAGCAGTCCAGGTGGGGGCGGTTCGAACACTGAAGCTTTCTTT.

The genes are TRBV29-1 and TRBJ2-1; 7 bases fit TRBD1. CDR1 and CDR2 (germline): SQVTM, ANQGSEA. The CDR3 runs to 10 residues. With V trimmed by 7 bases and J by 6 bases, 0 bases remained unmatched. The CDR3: CSGQGNEQFF. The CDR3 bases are TGCAGCGGACAGGGCAATGAGCAGTTCTTC.

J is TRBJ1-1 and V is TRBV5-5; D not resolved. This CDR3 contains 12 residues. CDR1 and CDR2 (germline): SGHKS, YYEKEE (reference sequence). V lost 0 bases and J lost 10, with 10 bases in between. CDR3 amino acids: CASSLESGGAFF. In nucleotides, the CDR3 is TGTGCCAGCAGCTTGGAGTCCGGAGGAGCTTTCTTT.

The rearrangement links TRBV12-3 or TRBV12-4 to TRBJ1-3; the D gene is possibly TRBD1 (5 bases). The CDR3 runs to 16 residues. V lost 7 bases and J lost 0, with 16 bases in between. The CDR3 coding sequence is TGTGCCAGCACCCCCAGTGGACAAATCTCTGGAAACACCATATATTTT. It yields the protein CASTPSGQISGNTIYF.

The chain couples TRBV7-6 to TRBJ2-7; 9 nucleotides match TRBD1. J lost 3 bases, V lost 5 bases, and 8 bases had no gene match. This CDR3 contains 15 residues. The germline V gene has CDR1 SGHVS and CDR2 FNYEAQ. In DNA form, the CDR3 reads TGTGCCAGCAGCAGCCCGGGACAGGGAAACTACGAGCAGTACTTC. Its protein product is CASSSPGQGNYEQYF. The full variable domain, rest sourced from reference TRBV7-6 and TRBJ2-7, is GAGVSQSPRYKVTKRGQDVALRCDPISGHVSLYWYRQALGQGPEFLTYFNYEAQQDKSGLPNDRFSAERPEGSISTLTIQRTEQRDSAMYRCASSSPGQGNYEQYFGPGTRLTVT.

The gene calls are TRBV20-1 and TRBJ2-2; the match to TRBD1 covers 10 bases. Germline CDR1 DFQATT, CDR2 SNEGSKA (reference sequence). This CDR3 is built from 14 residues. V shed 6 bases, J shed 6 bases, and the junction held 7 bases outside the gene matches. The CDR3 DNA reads TGCAGTGCCACCCGGACAGGGGGGTCCGGGGAGCTGTTTTTT. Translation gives CSATRTGGSGELFF.

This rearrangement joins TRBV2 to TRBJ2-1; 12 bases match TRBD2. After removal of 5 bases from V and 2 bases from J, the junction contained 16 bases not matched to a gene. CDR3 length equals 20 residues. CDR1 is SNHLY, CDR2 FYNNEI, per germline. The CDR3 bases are TGTGCCAGCAGTATAACTAGCGGGGGGTATCTAAGCGAGGCCTACAATGAGCAGTTCTTC. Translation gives CASSITSGGYLSEAYNEQFF.

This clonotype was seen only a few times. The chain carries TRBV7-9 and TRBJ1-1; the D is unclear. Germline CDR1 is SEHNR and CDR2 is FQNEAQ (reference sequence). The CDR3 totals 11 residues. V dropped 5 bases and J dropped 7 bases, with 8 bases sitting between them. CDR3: CASSLGLEAFF. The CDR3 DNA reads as TGTGCCAGCAGCCTGGGCCTTGAAGCTTTCTTT.

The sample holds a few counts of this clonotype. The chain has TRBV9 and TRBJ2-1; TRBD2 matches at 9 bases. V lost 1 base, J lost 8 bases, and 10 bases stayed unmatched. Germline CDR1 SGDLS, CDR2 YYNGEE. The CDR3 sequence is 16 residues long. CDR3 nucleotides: TGTGCCAGCAGCGTAAGGAAGGGCGGGGGGGCCTATGAGCAGTTCTTC. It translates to CASSVRKGGGAYEQFF.

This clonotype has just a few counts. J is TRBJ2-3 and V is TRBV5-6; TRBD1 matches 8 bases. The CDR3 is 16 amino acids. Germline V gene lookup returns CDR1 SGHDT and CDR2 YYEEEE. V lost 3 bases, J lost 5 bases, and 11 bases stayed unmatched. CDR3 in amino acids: CASSWVGTGGGDTQYF. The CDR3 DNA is TGTGCCAGCAGCTGGGTGGGCACAGGGGGAGGAGATACGCAGTATTTT.

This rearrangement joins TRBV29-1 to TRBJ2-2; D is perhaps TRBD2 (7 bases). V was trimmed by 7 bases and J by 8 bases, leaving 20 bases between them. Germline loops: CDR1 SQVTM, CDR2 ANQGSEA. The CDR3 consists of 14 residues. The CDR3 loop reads CSAGGGGDRGELFF. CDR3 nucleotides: TGCAGCGCTGGGGGGGGCGGCGATCGTGGGGAGCTGTTTTTT.

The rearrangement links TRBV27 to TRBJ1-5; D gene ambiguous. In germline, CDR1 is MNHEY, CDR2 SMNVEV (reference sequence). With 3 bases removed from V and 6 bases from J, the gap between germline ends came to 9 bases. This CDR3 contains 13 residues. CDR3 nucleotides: TGTGCCAGCAGTTTCCAGTTTGGTCAGCCCCAGCATTTT. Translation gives CASSFQFGQPQHF.

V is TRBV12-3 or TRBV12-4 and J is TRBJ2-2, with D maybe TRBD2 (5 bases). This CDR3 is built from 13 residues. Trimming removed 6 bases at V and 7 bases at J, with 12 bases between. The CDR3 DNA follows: TGTGCCAGCAGCCTACGGAGGAGCGGGGAGCTGTTTTTT. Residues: CASSLRRSGELFF.

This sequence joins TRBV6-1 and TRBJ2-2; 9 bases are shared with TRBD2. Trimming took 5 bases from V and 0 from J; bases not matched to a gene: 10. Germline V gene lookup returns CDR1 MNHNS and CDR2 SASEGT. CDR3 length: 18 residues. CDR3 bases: TGTGCCAGCAGTCCCTCAAGCGGGGGGAGCTCGAACACCGGGGAGCTGTTTTTT. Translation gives CASSPSSGGSSNTGELFF.

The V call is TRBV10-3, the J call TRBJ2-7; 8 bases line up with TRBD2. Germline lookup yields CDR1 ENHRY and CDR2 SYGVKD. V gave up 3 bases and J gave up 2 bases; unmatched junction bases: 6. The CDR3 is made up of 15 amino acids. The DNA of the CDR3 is TGTGCCATCAGTGAAAAAGCGGGGGCTCCCTACGAGCAGTACTTC. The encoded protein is CAISEKAGAPYEQYF.

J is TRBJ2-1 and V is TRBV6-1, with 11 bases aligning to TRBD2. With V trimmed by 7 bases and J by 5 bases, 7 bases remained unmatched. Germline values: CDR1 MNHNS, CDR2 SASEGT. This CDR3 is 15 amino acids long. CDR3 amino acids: CASIVSGGADNEQFF. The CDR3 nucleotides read TGTGCCAGCATCGTTAGCGGGGGGGCCGACAATGAGCAGTTCTTC.

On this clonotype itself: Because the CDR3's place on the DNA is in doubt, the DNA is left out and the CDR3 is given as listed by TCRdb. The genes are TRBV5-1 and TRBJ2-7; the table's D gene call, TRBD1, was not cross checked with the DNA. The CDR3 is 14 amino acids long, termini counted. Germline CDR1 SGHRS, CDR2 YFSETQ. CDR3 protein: CASSSFGAGYEQYF.

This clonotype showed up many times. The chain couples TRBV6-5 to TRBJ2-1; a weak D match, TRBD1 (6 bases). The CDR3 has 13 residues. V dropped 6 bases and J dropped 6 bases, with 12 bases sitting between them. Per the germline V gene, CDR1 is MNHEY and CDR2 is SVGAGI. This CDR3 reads CASRLGQFNEQFF. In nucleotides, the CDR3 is TGTGCCAGCAGACTCGGACAGTTCAATGAGCAGTTCTTC.

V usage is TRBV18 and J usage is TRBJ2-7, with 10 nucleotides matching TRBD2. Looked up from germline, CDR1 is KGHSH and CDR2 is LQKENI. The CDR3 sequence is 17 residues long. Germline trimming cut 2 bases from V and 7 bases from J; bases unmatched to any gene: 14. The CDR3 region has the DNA TGTGCCAGCTCACCAGCTTCGGCGGTAGCGGGGGGAGAGGAGCAGTACTTC. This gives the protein CASSPASAVAGGEEQYF.

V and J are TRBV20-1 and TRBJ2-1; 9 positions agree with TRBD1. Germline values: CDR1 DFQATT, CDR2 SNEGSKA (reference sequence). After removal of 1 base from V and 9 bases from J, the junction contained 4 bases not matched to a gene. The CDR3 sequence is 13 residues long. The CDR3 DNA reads TGCAGTGCTAGAGTCACAGGGGGCGGTGAGCAGTTCTTC. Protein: CSARVTGGGEQFF.

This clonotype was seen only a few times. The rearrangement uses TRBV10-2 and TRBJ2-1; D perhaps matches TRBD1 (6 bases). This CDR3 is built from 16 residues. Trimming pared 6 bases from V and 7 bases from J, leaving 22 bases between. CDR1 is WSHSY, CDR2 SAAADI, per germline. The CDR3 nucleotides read TGCGCCAGCAGGGAGGAAGCCGCAGGGGATCGGAATGAGCAGTTCTTC. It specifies CASREEAAGDRNEQFF.

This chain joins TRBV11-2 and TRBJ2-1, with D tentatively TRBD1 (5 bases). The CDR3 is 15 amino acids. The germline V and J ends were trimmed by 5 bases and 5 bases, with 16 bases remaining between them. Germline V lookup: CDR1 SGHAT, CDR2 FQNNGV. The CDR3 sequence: CASSPRTPRNNEQFF. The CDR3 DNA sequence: TGTGCCAGCAGCCCTCGGACACCGAGAAACAATGAGCAGTTCTTC.

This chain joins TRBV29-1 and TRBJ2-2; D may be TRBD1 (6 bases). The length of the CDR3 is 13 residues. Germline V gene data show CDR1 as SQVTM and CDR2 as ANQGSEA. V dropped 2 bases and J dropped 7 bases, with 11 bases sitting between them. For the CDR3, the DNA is TGCAGCGTTGAAACAGGGAAGAGCGGGGAGCTGTTTTTT. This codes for CSVETGKSGELFF.